A selection of T cell receptor beta chains follows, all from one sample in a study of blood T cell repertoires in COVID-19. Sequenced by immunoSEQ multiplex PCR; TCRdb stores in-frame clones only, minus some. The sample includes under 200,000 clones, 86% of them seen just once. Input material: PBMCs or T cells enriched from blood (not recorded which). These receptors came from a man aged 35 to 55 with acute COVID-19. CDR3s include the opening cysteine and the closing phenylalanine or tryptophan.

V gene: TRBV4-3
CDR3 length: 14
J gene: TRBJ2-7
CDR3 protein: CASSQGRGPYEQYF

V gene: TRBV7-9
CDR3 length: 17
J gene: TRBJ2-1
CDR3 protein: CASSPPFRTNSYNEQFF

V gene: TRBV2
CDR3 length: 14
J gene: TRBJ1-2
CDR3 protein: CASSRDKDRYGYTF

V gene: TRBV13
CDR3 length: 15
J gene: TRBJ2-1
CDR3 protein: CASSFLAGVGNEQFF

V gene: TRBV9
CDR3 length: 14
J gene: TRBJ2-7
CDR3 protein: CASSGLAGLGEQYF

V gene: TRBV19
CDR3 length: 13
J gene: TRBJ1-5
CDR3 protein: CASREGGNQPQHF

V gene: TRBV10-3
CDR3 length: 13
J gene: TRBJ1-2
CDR3 protein: CAAKQGSNYGYTF

V gene: TRBV9
CDR3 length: 14
J gene: TRBJ1-1
CDR3 protein: CASSLGTGNTEAFF

V gene: TRBV24-1
CDR3 length: 13
J gene: TRBJ1-2
CDR3 protein: CATSDRDGGGYTF

V gene: TRBV5-6
CDR3 length: 13
J gene: TRBJ2-5
CDR3 protein: CASSLGQQETQYF

V gene: TRBV12-3/TRBV12-4
CDR3 length: 13
J gene: TRBJ2-1
CDR3 protein: CASTTSGRDEQFF

V gene: TRBV27
CDR3 length: 12
J gene: TRBJ2-7
CDR3 protein: CASSLMGQGQYF

V gene: TRBV7-9
CDR3 length: 12
J gene: TRBJ1-2
CDR3 protein: CASSRERDRATF

V gene: TRBV19
CDR3 length: 16
J gene: TRBJ1-6
CDR3 protein: CASSSRDRLIDSPLHF

V gene: TRBV28
CDR3 length: 13
J gene: TRBJ2-1
CDR3 protein: CALGGRGYNEQFF

V gene: TRBV4-2
CDR3 length: 15
J gene: TRBJ2-3
CDR3 protein: CASSQDRTLSDTQYF

V gene: TRBV7-2
CDR3 length: 14
J gene: TRBJ2-7
CDR3 protein: CASNLAGGPYEQYF

V gene: TRBV30
CDR3 length: 16
J gene: TRBJ1-2
CDR3 protein: CAWSRTGLYGGYGYTF

V gene: TRBV7-6
CDR3 length: 13
J gene: TRBJ1-1
CDR3 protein: CASSLGEANEAFF

V gene: TRBV3-1/TRBV3-2
CDR3 length: 14
J gene: TRBJ1-2
CDR3 protein: CASSPTGGVDGYTF

V gene: TRBV27
CDR3 length: 15
J gene: TRBJ2-2
CDR3 protein: CASRISGRVSGELFF

V gene: TRBV7-8
CDR3 length: 17
J gene: TRBJ2-2
CDR3 protein: CASRPPRGNILPGELFF

V gene: TRBV6-5
CDR3 length: 15
J gene: TRBJ1-6
CDR3 protein: CASRSPGTSNSPLHF

V gene: TRBV6-4
CDR3 length: 14
J gene: TRBJ2-3
CDR3 protein: CASSVVGGTDTQYF

V gene: TRBV9
CDR3 length: 14
J gene: TRBJ2-3
CDR3 protein: CASSFRGRTDTQYF

V gene: TRBV7-9
CDR3 length: 13
J gene: TRBJ2-5
CDR3 protein: CASSSGTIITQYF

V gene: TRBV28
CDR3 length: 15
J gene: TRBJ2-7
CDR3 protein: CASRRSSGQSYEQYF

V gene: TRBV10-2
CDR3 length: 13
J gene: TRBJ2-2
CDR3 protein: CASMAGNPGELFF

V gene: TRBV7-8
CDR3 length: 15
J gene: TRBJ2-1
CDR3 protein: CASSLDRILAGEQFF

V gene: TRBV7-2
CDR3 length: 14
J gene: TRBJ1-1
CDR3 protein: CASSLAGLEYEAFF

V gene: TRBV5-4
CDR3 length: 15
J gene: TRBJ2-3
CDR3 protein: CAIPTGASSTDTQYF

V gene: TRBV6-1
CDR3 length: 16
J gene: TRBJ1-2
CDR3 protein: CASSEALDRGDYGYTF

V gene: TRBV27
CDR3 length: 14
J gene: TRBJ2-7
CDR3 protein: CASRLIGSTYEQYF

V gene: TRBV7-9
CDR3 length: 19
J gene: TRBJ2-3
CDR3 protein: CASSLAIYSSGSRPDTQYF

V gene: TRBV11-2
CDR3 length: 12
J gene: TRBJ2-5
CDR3 protein: CATRGVDETQYF

V gene: TRBV7-8
CDR3 length: 13
J gene: TRBJ1-1
CDR3 protein: CASSLSRNTEAFF

V gene: TRBV27
CDR3 length: 13
J gene: TRBJ1-2
CDR3 protein: CASSLQGNYGYTF

V gene: TRBV4-3
CDR3 length: 13
J gene: TRBJ1-2
CDR3 protein: CASRGDRDYGYTF

V gene: TRBV6-2/TRBV6-3
CDR3 length: 15
J gene: TRBJ1-5
CDR3 protein: CASSYWGSGGQPQHF

V gene: TRBV7-2
CDR3 length: 13
J gene: TRBJ1-1
CDR3 protein: CASSYNTNTEAFF

V gene: TRBV6-5
CDR3 length: 14
J gene: TRBJ2-7
CDR3 protein: CASSFLTGGYEQYF

V gene: TRBV5-4
CDR3 length: 15
J gene: TRBJ1-6
CDR3 protein: CASSFPDRVDSPLHF

V gene: TRBV24-1
CDR3 length: 14
J gene: TRBJ2-1
CDR3 protein: CATNSGTSYNEQFF

V gene: TRBV4-1
CDR3 length: 15
J gene: TRBJ2-1
CDR3 protein: CASSQSSGPTDEQFF

V gene: TRBV11-3
CDR3 length: 16
J gene: TRBJ2-1
CDR3 protein: CASSLVAGEGLNEQFF

V gene: TRBV7-8
CDR3 length: 15
J gene: TRBJ1-4
CDR3 protein: CASSRSVSTNEKLFF

V gene: TRBV9
CDR3 length: 16
J gene: TRBJ2-1
CDR3 protein: CASSVALAGENQLQFF

V gene: TRBV5-5
CDR3 length: 16
J gene: TRBJ2-6
CDR3 protein: CASSQDRVFGANVLTF

V gene: TRBV28
CDR3 length: 14
J gene: TRBJ2-2
CDR3 protein: CATNRNDYTGELFF

V gene: TRBV6-5
CDR3 length: 14
J gene: TRBJ1-3
CDR3 protein: CASRKYGSGNTIYF

V gene: TRBV28
CDR3 length: 14
J gene: TRBJ1-2
CDR3 protein: CASSLLTGHYGYTF